This T cell receptor (beta chain) emerged from a study of blood T cell repertoires in COVID-19. On the study more broadly: Samples came from the United States, Italy and Spain, spanning acute and convalescent COVID-19.

Cohorts were determined from participant-reported clinical history. Recovered participants had two consecutive negative NP/OP PCR tests, healthcare professional clearance, or symptom resolution. The V gene's germline CDR1 is SQVTM and CDR2 ANQGSEA. The V segment lost 7 bases and the J segment 4 bases; nucleotides outside the gene matches: 3. This CDR3 is 13 amino acids long. Method: immunoSEQ multiplex PCR; TCRdb's copy keeps in-frame clones and lacks some. Of around 190,000 clones detected, 88% appear once; the ten largest clones hold roughly 8.9%. The V call is TRBV29-1, the J call TRBJ2-3; 12 positions match TRBD2. Sequenced input: PBMCs or T cells enriched from blood (not recorded which). The TCR originated in a woman aged 18 to 35 who had recovered from COVID-19. This chain's CDR3 is CSARTSGADTQYF. The CDR3 bases are TGCAGCGCTAGGACTAGCGGGGCAGATACGCAGTATTTT.